This T cell receptor beta chain came from a study of identical twins. The germline V gene has CDR1 SEHNR and CDR2 FQNEAQ (reference sequence). Trimming shortened V by 1 base and J by 0 bases, and 4 bases separated the two germline ends. The CDR3 spans 15 residues. TCRdb processed the 5' RACE reads anew with MiXCR; each CDR3 protein has one entry. The table has around 250,000 distinct CDR3 sequences, roughly 12% seen once. These data also formed part of another study, on yellow fever vaccine responses in identical twins.

V and J are TRBV7-9 and TRBJ1-6; D not resolved. Material for sequencing was memory (CD45RO+) T cells sorted from blood. The sequence derives from a woman younger than 35 in good health. The CDR3 sequence is CASSLVSSYNSPLHF. Written as DNA, the CDR3 is TGTGCCAGCAGCTTAGTAAGCTCCTATAATTCACCCCTCCACTTT.